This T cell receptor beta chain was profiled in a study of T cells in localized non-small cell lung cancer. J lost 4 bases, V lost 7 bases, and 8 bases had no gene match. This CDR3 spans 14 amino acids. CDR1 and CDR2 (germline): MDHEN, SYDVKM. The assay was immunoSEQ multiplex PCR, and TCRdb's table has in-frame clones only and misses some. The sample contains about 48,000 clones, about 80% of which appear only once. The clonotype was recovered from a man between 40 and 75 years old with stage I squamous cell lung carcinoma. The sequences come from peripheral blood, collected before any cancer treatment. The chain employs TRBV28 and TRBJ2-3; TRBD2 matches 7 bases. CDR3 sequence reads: CASTGLVFPDTQYF. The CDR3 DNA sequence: TGTGCCAGCACTGGACTAGTATTCCCAGATACGCAGTATTTT.